The 13 T cell receptor beta chains presented below share a single source sample, sequenced in a study of T cell repertoires in cytomegalovirus infection. TCRdb used MiXCR to reprocess the reads, holding one entry per CDR3 protein. The sample includes hundreds of thousands of distinct CDR3 sequences, 25% to 30% of them seen just once. Their antigens are not known. This specimen consisted of cultured PBMCs, obtained from culture after CMV antigen stimulation. Receptor source: a human donor in good health (CMV status not recorded). Some clones in this sample may be carry-over from other donors' samples.

The chain joins TRBV6-6 to TRBJ1-5; 7 bases fit TRBD1. Per germline, CDR1 MNHNY and CDR2 SVGAGI (reference sequence). The trim removed 8 bases at V and 0 bases at J, leaving 10 bases unmatched. The CDR3 is 16 amino acids. The CDR3 sequence: CASLADRRYSNQPQHF. The CDR3 coding sequence is TGTGCCAGCTTAGCGGACAGGCGCTATAGCAATCAGCCCCAGCATTTT.

This clonotype was seen a few times. This chain links TRBV19 with TRBJ1-5, with 9 bases aligning to TRBD1. Trimming removed 6 bases from V and 2 bases from J; junction bases left unmatched: 14. This CDR3 comprises 18 residues. CDR1 LNHDA and CDR2 SQIVND come from the germline V gene (reference sequence). The CDR3 DNA reads as TGTGCCAGTAGCGGCCGGGACAGGGTTATTATGGGCAATCAGCCCCAGCATTTT. Residues: CASSGRDRVIMGNQPQHF.

This clonotype was detected ten times or more. V gene TRBV12-3 or TRBV12-4 combines with J gene TRBJ1-1; D is undetermined. Trimming removed 1 base at V and 0 bases at J, with 9 bases between. The CDR3 spans 15 residues. CDR3 coding DNA: TGTGCCAGCAGTTTAGGGGGTCCTATGAACACTGAAGCTTTCTTT. It translates to CASSLGGPMNTEAFF.

This clonotype was observed at least ten times. The genes are TRBV6-1 and TRBJ2-1, with D perhaps TRBD1 (5 bases). This CDR3 contains 15 residues. Germline assignment: CDR1 MNHNS and CDR2 SASEGT. V was clipped by 6 bases and J by 0 bases, with 12 bases between them. The CDR3 DNA is TGTGCCAGCAGCGCTACGACAGCCTCCTACAATGAGCAGTTCTTC. Encoded protein: CASSATTASYNEQFF.

The chain carries TRBV9 and TRBJ2-7; no reliable D call. The CDR3 runs to 15 residues. Trimming removed 0 bases at V and 0 bases at J, with 10 bases between. The V gene's germline CDR1 is SGDLS and CDR2 YYNGEE. In nucleotides, the CDR3 is TGTGCCAGCAGCGTAGCAGCCTCTTACTCCTACGAGCAGTACTTC. The encoded protein is CASSVAASYSYEQYF.

This clonotype was counted many times. DNA for the CDR3: TGTGCCAGCACGCCGCCCTCTAGCGCGCAAGAGACCCAGTACTTC. It specifies CASTPPSSAQETQYF. The rearrangement joins TRBV7-2 to TRBJ2-5, with D possibly TRBD2 on 6 matching bases. The germline V gene has CDR1 SGHTA and CDR2 FQGNSA. The CDR3 contains 15 residues. Deletions cut 7 bases from V and 2 bases from J, with 17 bases between.

This chain joins TRBV9 and TRBJ2-1; the match to TRBD1 covers 11 bases. Germline V gives CDR1 SGDLS, CDR2 YYNGEE. V dropped 0 bases and J dropped 7; count of bases not matched to a gene: 6. This CDR3 is built from 16 residues. CDR3 loop: CASSVAGQGVRNEQFF. The CDR3 coding sequence is TGTGCCAGCAGCGTAGCGGGACAGGGGGTGAGGAATGAGCAGTTCTTC. The full variable domain, in which reference TRBV9 and TRBJ2-1 provide the parts outside the CDR3, is DSGVTQTPKHLITATGQRVTLRCSPRSGDLSVYWYQQSLDQGLQFLIQYYNGEERAKGNILERFSAQQFPDLHSELNLSSLELGDSALYFCASSVAGQGVRNEQFFGPGTRLTVL.

This clonotype was detected only once. The chain is built from TRBV7-3 and TRBJ1-2; 10 nucleotides align to TRBD1. Germline V gene lookup returns CDR1 SGHTA and CDR2 FQGTGA. The CDR3 length is 14 residues. Losses at the gene ends were 8 bases for V and 4 bases for J; bases not matched to a gene: 7. In DNA form, the CDR3 reads TGTGCCAGCCTGCGGGGACAGGGGATCTATGGCTACACCTTC. Residues: CASLRGQGIYGYTF.

This clonotype was observed a few times. The chain recombines TRBV11-2 with TRBJ1-2; 7 bases align to TRBD1. With 4 bases clipped from V and 1 base from J, the junction kept 12 bases outside the gene matches. The CDR3 runs to 17 residues. The germline gives CDR1 SGHAT, CDR2 FQNNGV. The CDR3 here is CASSYWIDRVRNYGYTF. The CDR3, as DNA: TGTGCCAGCAGCTATTGGATAGACAGGGTTCGTAACTATGGCTACACCTTC.

The CDR3 loop is CASSTGTGGSSYEQYF. The CDR3 DNA follows: TGTGCCAGCAGCACCGGGACAGGGGGTTCCTCCTACGAGCAGTACTTC. The chain recombines TRBV5-8 with TRBJ2-7; 11 bases are shared with TRBD1. Germline V CDR1 and CDR2: SGHTS, YDEGEE. CDR3 length equals 16 residues. The junction had 6 bases not matched to a gene; V was cut back by 4 bases and J by 0 bases.

In its sample, this clonotype was seen a few times. The chain links TRBV6-1 to TRBJ2-7; D uncertain. The CDR3 extends over 12 amino acids. V lost 0 bases and J lost 3, with 3 bases in between. CDR1 and CDR2 from the germline V gene are MNHNS and SASEGT. The CDR3 nucleotides read TGTGCCAGCAGTGAAGCGCACTACGAGCAGTACTTC. Translated: CASSEAHYEQYF.

This clonotype was seen a few times. This could be a read error, since a much larger clone is one nucleotide away. J is TRBJ2-7 and V is TRBV16; 15 bases are a match to TRBD2. Unmatched junction bases numbered 3, after V lost 4 bases and J lost 2 bases. Per the germline V gene, CDR1 is KGHSY and CDR2 is FQNENV. The CDR3 has 16 residues. The CDR3 region has the DNA TGTGCCAGCAGCCCGAGGACTAGCGGGGGGGCCTACGAGCAGTACTTC. This encodes CASSPRTSGGAYEQYF.

This rearrangement joins TRBV10-3 to TRBJ1-2, with 12 nucleotides matching TRBD1. Trimming took 2 bases from V and 8 from J; bases not matched to a gene: 6. The CDR3 runs to 15 residues. Germline V gene lookup returns CDR1 ENHRY and CDR2 SYGVKD. The CDR3 DNA reads as TGTGCCATCAGTGAGAGCCGGGACAGGGGGCACGGCTACACCTTC. The encoded protein is CAISESRDRGHGYTF.